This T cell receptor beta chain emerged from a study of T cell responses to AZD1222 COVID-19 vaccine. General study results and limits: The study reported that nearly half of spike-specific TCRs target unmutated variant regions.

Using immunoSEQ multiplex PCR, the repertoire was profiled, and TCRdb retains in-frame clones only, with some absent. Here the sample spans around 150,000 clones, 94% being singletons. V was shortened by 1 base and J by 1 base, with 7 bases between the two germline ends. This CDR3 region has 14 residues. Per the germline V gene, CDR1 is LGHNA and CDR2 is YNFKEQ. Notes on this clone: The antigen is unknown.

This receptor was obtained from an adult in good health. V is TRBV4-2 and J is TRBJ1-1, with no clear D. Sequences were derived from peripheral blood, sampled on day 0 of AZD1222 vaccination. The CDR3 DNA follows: TGTGCCAGCAGCCAAGGGCTGGGGAACACTGAAGCTTTCTTT. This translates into CASSQGLGNTEAFF.